Below, 8 T cell receptor beta chains from the same sample are listed, as sequenced in a study of regulatory dendritic cells for organ transplantation. Sequenced by immunoSEQ multiplex PCR; TCRdb stores in-frame clones only, minus some. The sample contains 34,000 or so clones, roughly 91% of which appear only once. Sequencing used naive CD4+ T cells from blood. The subset: CD45RA+ naive T cells. The receptors were sampled from a human donor in good health.

This clone was recorded once. This chain connects TRBV5-1 to TRBJ2-1; no clear D gene. CDR3 length equals 11 residues. V lost 1 base and J lost 8, with 4 bases in between. Germline lookup yields CDR1 SGHRS and CDR2 YFSETQ. The CDR3 DNA follows: TGCGCCAGCAGCTTGAGCGATGAGCAGTTCTTC. Its translation: CASSLSDEQFF.

The chain links TRBV2 to TRBJ1-1, with D unresolved. Looked up from germline, CDR1 is SNHLY and CDR2 is FYNNEI. The V gene lost 1 base and the J gene lost 10 bases, with 10 bases spanning the gap. This CDR3 spans 12 amino acids. The CDR3 DNA sequence: TGTGCCAGCAGTGAAGTCGGGGTCGGAGCTTTCTTT. It encodes CASSEVGVGAFF. The whole variable domain, filled in from reference TRBV2 and TRBJ1-1, reads EPEVTQTPSHQVTQMGQEVILRCVPISNHLYFYWYRQILGQKVEFLVSFYNNEISEKSEIFDDQFSVERPDGSNFTLKIRSTKLEDSAMYFCASSEVGVGAFFGQGTRLTVV.

CDR3 in amino acids: CASSPLSVGEQFF. In DNA form, the CDR3 reads TGCGCCAGCAGCCCCCTGAGCGTGGGGGAGCAGTTCTTC. This chain uses TRBV4-1 with TRBJ2-1; no reliable D call. CDR1 is MGHRA and CDR2 is YSYEKL in the germline V gene. V lost 4 bases and J lost 10, with 14 bases in between. The CDR3 covers 13 residues.

This clone appeared a single time. The chain has TRBV19 and TRBJ2-2; 12 bases fit TRBD2. CDR1 LNHDA and CDR2 SQIVND come from the germline V gene (reference sequence). This CDR3 region has 15 residues. V lost 10 bases to trimming and J lost 5 bases; unmatched junction nucleotides: 8. CDR3 bases: TGTGCCACCCTCGCTAGCGGGAGGGGGACCGGGGAGCTGTTTTTT. It specifies CATLASGRGTGELFF.

The J gene is TRBJ2-1, the V gene TRBV4-1; 7 bases map to TRBD2. The CDR3 is made up of 17 amino acids. V was clipped by 1 base and J by 0 bases; unmatched bases: 6. Per the germline V gene, CDR1 is MGHRA and CDR2 is YSYEKL. CDR3: CASSQGAGRSSYNEQFF. The CDR3 DNA is TGCGCCAGCAGCCAAGGAGCGGGGAGGAGCTCCTACAATGAGCAGTTCTTC.

This clone was detected only a few times. V and J are TRBV30 and TRBJ1-6; D gene uncertain. This CDR3 comprises 15 residues. Germline CDR1 reads GTSNPN; CDR2 reads SVGIG (reference sequence). Between the trimmed V and J ends, which lost 5 bases and 0 bases, there was a span of 11 bases. Written as DNA, the CDR3 is TGTGCCTGGCGGGCGGTCAGCTCCTATAATTCACCCCTCCACTTT. Protein sequence: CAWRAVSSYNSPLHF.

The gene calls are TRBV10-1 and TRBJ2-7, with 11 bases aligning to TRBD2. CDR3 length equals 15 residues. Germline CDR1 is WNHNN and CDR2 is SYGVQD (reference sequence). J lost 3 bases, V lost 6 bases, and 7 bases had no gene match. In nucleotides, the CDR3 is TGCGCCAGCAGCGGATTAGCGGGAGGGGTCTACGAGCAGTACTTC. It encodes CASSGLAGGVYEQYF.

This clone was counted between two and nine times. The rearrangement joins TRBV7-3 to TRBJ1-1; D not resolved. This CDR3 region has 13 residues. Trimming left V 5 bases short and J 1 base short, with 8 bases between. From germline, CDR1 is SGHTA and CDR2 FQGTGA. DNA for the CDR3: TGTGCCAGCAGCCCTCAGGAGAACACTGAAGCTTTCTTT. Protein product: CASSPQENTEAFF.